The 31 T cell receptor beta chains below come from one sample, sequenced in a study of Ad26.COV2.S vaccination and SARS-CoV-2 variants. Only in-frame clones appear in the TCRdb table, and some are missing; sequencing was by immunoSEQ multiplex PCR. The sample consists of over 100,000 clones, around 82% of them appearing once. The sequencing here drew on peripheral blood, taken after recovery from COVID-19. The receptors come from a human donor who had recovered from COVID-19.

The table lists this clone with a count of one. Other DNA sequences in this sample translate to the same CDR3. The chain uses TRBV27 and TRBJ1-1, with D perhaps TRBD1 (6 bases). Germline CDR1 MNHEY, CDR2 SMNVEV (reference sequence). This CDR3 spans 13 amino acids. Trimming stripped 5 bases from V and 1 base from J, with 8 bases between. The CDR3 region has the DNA TGTGCCAGCAGTCTGACAGGGAACACTGAAGCTTTCTTT. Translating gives CASSLTGNTEAFF.

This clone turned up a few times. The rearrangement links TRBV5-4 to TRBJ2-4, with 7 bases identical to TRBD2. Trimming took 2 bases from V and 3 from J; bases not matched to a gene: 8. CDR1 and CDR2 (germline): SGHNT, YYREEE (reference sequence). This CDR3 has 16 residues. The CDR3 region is CASSLQVGGYKNIQYF. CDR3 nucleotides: TGTGCCAGCAGCTTACAAGTCGGGGGGTACAAAAACATTCAGTACTTC.

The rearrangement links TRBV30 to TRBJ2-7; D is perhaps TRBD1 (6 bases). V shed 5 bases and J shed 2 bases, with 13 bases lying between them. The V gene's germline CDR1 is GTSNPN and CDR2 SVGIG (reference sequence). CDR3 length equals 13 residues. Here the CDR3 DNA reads TGTGCCTGGCACCTACAGGGAACCTACGAGCAGTACTTC. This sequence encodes CAWHLQGTYEQYF.

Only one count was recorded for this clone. CDR3 coding DNA: TGTGCCAGCACTCCTAGCAGATTCTATGGCTACACCTTC. Translation gives CASTPSRFYGYTF. V is TRBV12-3 or TRBV12-4 and J is TRBJ1-2; D is uncertain. This CDR3 spans 13 amino acids. With 7 bases removed from V and 4 bases from J, the gap between germline ends came to 13 bases.

The CDR3 DNA follows: TGTGCCAGCGCCCTCGAGGTGGTCACCGGGGAGCTGTTTTTT. This translates into CASALEVVTGELFF. The chain links TRBV7-2 to TRBJ2-2; D ambiguous. The CDR3 runs 14 residues. V was clipped by 8 bases and J by 4 bases, with 14 bases between them. CDR1 is SGHTA and CDR2 is FQGNSA in the germline V gene.

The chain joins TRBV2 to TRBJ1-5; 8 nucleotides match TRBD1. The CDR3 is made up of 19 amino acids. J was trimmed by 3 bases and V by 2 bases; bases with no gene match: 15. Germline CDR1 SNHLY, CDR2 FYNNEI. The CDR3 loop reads CASSESFIFRTGTNQPQHF. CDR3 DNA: TGTGCCAGCAGTGAAAGTTTCATTTTCCGGACAGGGACCAATCAGCCCCAGCATTTT.

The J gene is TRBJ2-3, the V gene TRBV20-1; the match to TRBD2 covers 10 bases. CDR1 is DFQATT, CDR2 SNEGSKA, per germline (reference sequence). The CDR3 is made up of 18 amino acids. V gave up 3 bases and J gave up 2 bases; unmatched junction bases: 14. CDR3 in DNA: TGCAGTGCTAGTTTACCGAGGAGCGGGGGGGCCGACACAGATACGCAGTATTTT. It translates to CSASLPRSGGADTDTQYF.

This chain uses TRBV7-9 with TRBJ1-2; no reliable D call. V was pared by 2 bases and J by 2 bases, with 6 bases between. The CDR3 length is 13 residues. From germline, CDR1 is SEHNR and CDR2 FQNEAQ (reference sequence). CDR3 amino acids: CASSLQGNYGYTF. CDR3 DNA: TGTGCCAGCAGCTTACAAGGGAACTATGGCTACACCTTC.

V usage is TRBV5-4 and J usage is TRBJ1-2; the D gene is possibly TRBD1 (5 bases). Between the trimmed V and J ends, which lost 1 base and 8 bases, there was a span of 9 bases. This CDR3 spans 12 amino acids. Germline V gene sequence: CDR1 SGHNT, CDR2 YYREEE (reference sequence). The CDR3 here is CASSLQGWGYTF. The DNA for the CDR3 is TGTGCCAGCAGCTTGCAGGGTTGGGGCTACACCTTC.

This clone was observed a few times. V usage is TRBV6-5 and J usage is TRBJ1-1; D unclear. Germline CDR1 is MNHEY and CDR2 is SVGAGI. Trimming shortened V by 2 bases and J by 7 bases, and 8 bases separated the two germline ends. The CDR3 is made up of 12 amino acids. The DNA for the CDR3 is TGTGCCAGCAGTTACAGAGAGGGTGAAGCTTTCTTT. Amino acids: CASSYREGEAFF.

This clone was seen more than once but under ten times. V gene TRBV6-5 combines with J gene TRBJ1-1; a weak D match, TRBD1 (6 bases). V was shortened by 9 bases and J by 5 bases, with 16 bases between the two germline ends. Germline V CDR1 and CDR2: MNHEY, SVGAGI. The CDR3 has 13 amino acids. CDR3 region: CASSTIRGTEAFF. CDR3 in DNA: TGTGCCAGTTCTACCATCAGGGGAACTGAAGCTTTCTTT.

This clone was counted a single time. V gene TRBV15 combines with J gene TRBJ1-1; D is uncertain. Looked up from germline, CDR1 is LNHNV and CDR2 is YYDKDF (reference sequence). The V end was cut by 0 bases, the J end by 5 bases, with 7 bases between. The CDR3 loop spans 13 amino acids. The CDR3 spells CATSRDRGTEAFF. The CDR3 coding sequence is TGTGCCACCAGCAGAGATCGCGGGACTGAAGCTTTCTTT.

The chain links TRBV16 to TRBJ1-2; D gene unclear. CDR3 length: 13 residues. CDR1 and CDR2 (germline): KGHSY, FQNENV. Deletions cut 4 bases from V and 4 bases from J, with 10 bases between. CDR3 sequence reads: CASSPGVGYGYTF. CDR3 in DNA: TGTGCCAGCAGCCCCGGTGTCGGCTATGGCTACACCTTC.

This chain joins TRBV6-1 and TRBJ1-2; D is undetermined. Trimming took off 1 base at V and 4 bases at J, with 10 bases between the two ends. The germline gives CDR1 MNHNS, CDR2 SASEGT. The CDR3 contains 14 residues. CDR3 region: CASSEGRRVYGYTF. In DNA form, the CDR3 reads TGTGCCAGCAGTGAAGGCCGCCGGGTCTATGGCTACACCTTC.

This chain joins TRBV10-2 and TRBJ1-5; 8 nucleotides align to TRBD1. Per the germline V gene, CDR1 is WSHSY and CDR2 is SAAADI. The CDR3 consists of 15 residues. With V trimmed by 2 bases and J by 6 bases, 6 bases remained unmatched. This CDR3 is CASSEQGANVQPQHF. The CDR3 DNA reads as TGCGCCAGCAGTGAGCAGGGGGCGAATGTTCAGCCCCAGCATTTT.

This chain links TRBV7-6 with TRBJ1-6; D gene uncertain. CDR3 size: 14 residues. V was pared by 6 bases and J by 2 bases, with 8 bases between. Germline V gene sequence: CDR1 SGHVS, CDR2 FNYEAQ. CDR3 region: CASRRETYNSPLHF. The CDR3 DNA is TGTGCCAGCAGGCGGGAGACCTATAATTCACCCCTCCACTTT.

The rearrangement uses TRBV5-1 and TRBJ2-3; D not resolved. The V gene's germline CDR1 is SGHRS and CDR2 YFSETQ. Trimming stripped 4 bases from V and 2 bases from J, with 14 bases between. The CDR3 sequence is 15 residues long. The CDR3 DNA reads TGCGCCAGCAGCCTGGGTACTCCCTACACAGATACGCAGTATTTT. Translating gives CASSLGTPYTDTQYF.

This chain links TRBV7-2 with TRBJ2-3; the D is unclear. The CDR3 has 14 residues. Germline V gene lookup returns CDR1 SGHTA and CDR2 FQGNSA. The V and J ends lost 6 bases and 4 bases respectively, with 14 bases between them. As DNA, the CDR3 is TGTGCCAGCAGAGGTTCTTGGGGATCAGATACGCAGTATTTT. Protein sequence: CASRGSWGSDTQYF.

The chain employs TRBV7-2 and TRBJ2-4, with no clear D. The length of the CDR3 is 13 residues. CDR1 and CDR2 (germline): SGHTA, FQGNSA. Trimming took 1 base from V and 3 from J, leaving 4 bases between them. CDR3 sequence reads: CASSLDIKNIQYF. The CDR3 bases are TGTGCCAGCAGCTTAGATATCAAAAACATTCAGTACTTC.

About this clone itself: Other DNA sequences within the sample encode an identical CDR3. The CDR3 coding sequence is TGTGCCAGCAGTTTACCCAGTAACTATGGCTACACCTTC. It specifies CASSLPSNYGYTF. The chain joins TRBV28 to TRBJ1-2; D is unresolved. The CDR3 runs 13 residues. Trimming pared 2 bases from V and 1 base from J, leaving 5 bases between. Germline assignment: CDR1 MDHEN and CDR2 SYDVKM.

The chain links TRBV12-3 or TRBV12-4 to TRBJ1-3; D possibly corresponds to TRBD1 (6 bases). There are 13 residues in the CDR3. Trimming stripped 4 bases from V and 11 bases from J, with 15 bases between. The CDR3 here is CASSSRGGGAIYF. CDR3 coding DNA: TGTGCCAGCAGTTCCCGAGGGGGGGGTGCCATATATTTT.

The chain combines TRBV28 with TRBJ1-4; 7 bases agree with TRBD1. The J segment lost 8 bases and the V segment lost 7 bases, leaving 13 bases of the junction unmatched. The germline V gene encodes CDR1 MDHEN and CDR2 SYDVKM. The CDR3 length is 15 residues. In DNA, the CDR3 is TGTGCCAGCACCTCCGTACGGGACAGAGGAGAAAAACTGTTTTTT. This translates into CASTSVRDRGEKLFF.

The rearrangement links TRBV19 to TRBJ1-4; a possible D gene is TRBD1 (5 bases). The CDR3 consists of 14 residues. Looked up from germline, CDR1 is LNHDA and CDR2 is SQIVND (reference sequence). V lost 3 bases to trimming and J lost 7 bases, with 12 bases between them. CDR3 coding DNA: TGTGCCAGTAGTATGACGCAGGGACGTGAAAAACTGTTTTTT. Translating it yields CASSMTQGREKLFF.

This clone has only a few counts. CDR3 nucleotide sequence: TGCGCCAGCAGCTTGGGGCCGGGTATAGCCAACGTCCTGACTTTC. Residues: CASSLGPGIANVLTF. The chain combines TRBV5-1 with TRBJ2-6; D unclear. V was pared by 0 bases and J by 7 bases, with 11 bases between. There are 15 residues in the CDR3. From germline, CDR1 is SGHRS and CDR2 YFSETQ.

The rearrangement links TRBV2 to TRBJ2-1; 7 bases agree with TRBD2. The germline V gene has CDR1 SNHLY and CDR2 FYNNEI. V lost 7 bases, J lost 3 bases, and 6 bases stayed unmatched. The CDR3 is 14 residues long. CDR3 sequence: CASKQAGFYNEQFF. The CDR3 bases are TGTGCCAGCAAACAAGCGGGGTTCTACAATGAGCAGTTCTTC. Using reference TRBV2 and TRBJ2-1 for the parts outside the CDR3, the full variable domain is EPEVTQTPSHQVTQMGQEVILRCVPISNHLYFYWYRQILGQKVEFLVSFYNNEISEKSEIFDDQFSVERPDGSNFTLKIRSTKLEDSAMYFCASKQAGFYNEQFFGPGTRLTVL.

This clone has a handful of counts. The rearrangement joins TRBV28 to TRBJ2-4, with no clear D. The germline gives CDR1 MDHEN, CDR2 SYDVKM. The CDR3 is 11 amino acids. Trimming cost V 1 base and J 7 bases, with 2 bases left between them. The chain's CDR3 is CASSLFNIQYF. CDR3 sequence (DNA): TGTGCCAGCAGTTTATTTAACATTCAGTACTTC.

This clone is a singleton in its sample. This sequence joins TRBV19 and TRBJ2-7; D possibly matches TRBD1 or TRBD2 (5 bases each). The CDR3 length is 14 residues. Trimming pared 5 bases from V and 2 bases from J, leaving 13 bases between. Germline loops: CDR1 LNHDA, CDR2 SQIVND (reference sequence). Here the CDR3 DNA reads TGTGCCAGTAGTCGAACCGGGGCACCCTACGAGCAGTACTTC. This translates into CASSRTGAPYEQYF.

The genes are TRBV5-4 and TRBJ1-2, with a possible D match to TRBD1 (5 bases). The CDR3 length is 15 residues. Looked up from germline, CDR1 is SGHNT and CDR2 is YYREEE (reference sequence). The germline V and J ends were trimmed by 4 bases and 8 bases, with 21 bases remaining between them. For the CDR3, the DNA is TGTGCCAGCAGCCTGGATCAGGGCGACGCCCGCGGCTACACCTTC. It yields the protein CASSLDQGDARGYTF.

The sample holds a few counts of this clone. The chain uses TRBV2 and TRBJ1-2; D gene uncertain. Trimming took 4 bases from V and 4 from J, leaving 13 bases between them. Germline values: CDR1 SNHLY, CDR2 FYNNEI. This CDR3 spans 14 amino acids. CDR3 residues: CASSGVVVPYGYTF. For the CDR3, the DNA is TGTGCCAGCAGTGGGGTGGTTGTGCCCTATGGCTACACCTTC.

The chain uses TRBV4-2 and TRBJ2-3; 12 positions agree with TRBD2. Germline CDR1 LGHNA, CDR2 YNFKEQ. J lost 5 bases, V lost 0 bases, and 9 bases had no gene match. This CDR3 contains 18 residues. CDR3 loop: CASSQEASGGARVDTQYF. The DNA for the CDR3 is TGTGCCAGCAGCCAAGAGGCTAGCGGGGGGGCCCGGGTAGATACGCAGTATTTT.

CDR3 DNA sequence: TGTGCCAGCAGTGAAACCTTCAGGAAGGTGGAGACCTTC. Its translation: CASSETFRKVETF. V usage is TRBV6-1 and J usage is TRBJ1-2; no reliable D call. Germline loops: CDR1 MNHNS, CDR2 SASEGT. The length of the CDR3 is 13 residues. Deletions cut 2 bases from V and 14 bases from J, with 18 bases between.